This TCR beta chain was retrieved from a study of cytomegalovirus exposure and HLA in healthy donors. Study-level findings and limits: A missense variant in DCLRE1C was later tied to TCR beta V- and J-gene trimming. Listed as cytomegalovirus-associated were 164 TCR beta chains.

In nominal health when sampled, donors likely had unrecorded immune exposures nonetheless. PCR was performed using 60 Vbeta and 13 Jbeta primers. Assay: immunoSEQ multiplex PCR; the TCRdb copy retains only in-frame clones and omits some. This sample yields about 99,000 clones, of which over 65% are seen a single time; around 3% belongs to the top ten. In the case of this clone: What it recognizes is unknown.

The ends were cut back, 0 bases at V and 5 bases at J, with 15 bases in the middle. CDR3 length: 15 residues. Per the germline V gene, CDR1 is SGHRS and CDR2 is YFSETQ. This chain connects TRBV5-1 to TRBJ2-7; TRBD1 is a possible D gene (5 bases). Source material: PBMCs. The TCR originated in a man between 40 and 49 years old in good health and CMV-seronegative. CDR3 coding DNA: TGCGCCAGCAGCTTGGCAGGGATCCAGACCCACGAGCAGTACTTC. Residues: CASSLAGIQTHEQYF.